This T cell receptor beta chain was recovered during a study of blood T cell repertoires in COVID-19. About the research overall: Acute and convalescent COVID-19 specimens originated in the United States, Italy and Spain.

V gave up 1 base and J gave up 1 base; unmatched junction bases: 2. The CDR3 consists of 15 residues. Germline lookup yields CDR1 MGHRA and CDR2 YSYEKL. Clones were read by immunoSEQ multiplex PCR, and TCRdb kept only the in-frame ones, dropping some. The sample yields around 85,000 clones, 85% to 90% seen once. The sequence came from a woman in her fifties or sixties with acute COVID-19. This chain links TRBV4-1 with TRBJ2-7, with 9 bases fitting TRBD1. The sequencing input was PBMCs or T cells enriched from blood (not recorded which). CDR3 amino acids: CASSQGDRGSYEQYF. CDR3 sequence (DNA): TGCGCCAGCAGCCAAGGTGACAGGGGGTCCTACGAGCAGTACTTC.